Following are 17 T cell receptor beta chains from one sample sequenced in a study of T cell repertoires in aging, cancer and after chemotherapy. TCR beta rearrangements were amplified from peripheral blood genomic DNA. Rearranged V-D-J TRB sequences were amplified with a mixed TRB-A/B primer pool. TCRdb analysed the multiplex PCR reads with MiXCR anew, one entry per CDR3 protein. The table has 5,000 to 7,500 distinct CDR3 sequences, approximately 25% seen once. The source material was blood. The origin of the receptors is a human donor in good health.

The chain combines TRBV5-1 with TRBJ2-1; D perhaps matches TRBD2 (5 bases). CDR1 and CDR2 from the germline V gene are SGHRS and YFSETQ. The CDR3 covers 15 residues. V was clipped by 4 bases and J by 0 bases, with 11 bases between them. This CDR3 is CASSPEATSYNEQFF. CDR3 bases: TGCGCCAGCAGCCCGGAGGCCACCTCCTACAATGAGCAGTTCTTC.

This clonotype was detected only a few times. This chain joins TRBV12-3 or TRBV12-4 and TRBJ1-5; tentatively, D is TRBD1 (5 bases). Trimming removed 5 bases at V and 4 bases at J, with 12 bases between. This CDR3 contains 14 residues. This CDR3 is CASSLGHSNQPQHF. CDR3 bases: TGTGCCAGCAGTCTAGGACATTCGAATCAGCCCCAGCATTTT.

DNA for the CDR3: TGCAGTGCTAGAGTACCGGCGGGGCTCCGTACAACCACCAATGAGCAGTTCTTC. Its translation is CSARVPAGLRTTTNEQFF. V and J are TRBV20-1 and TRBJ2-1; a weak D match, TRBD2 (6 bases). The V gene lost 1 base and the J gene lost 6 bases, with 25 bases spanning the gap. The CDR3 has 18 residues. Germline CDR1 reads DFQATT; CDR2 reads SNEGSKA (reference sequence).

This clonotype is medium-sized within its sample. The chain has TRBV29-1 and TRBJ2-5; 10 bases are shared with TRBD2. This CDR3 has 16 amino acids. The J segment lost 5 bases and the V segment lost 0 bases, leaving 9 bases of the junction unmatched. In germline, CDR1 is SQVTM, CDR2 ANQGSEA. The CDR3 spells CSVEDGLAGVWETQYF. As DNA, the CDR3 is TGCAGCGTTGAAGATGGCCTAGCGGGAGTTTGGGAGACCCAGTACTTC. Supplemented by reference TRBV29-1 and TRBJ2-5, the full variable domain reads SAVISQKPSRDICQRGTSLTIQCQVDSQVTMMFWYRQQPGQSLTLIATANQGSEATYESGFVIDKFPISRPNLTFSTLTVSNMSPEDSSIYLCSVEDGLAGVWETQYFGPGTRLLVL.

This clonotype was seen a few times. The chain has TRBV6-2 or TRBV6-3 and TRBJ2-1, with TRBD2 matching over 9 bases. This CDR3 is built from 18 residues. V gave up 0 bases and J gave up 8 bases; unmatched junction bases: 14. Germline V CDR1 and CDR2: MNHEY, SVGEGT. The chain's CDR3 is CASSYSLVGTSLDHEQFF. In DNA, the CDR3 is TGTGCCAGCAGTTACTCCCTCGTCGGGACTAGCCTAGACCATGAGCAGTTCTTC.

V gene TRBV9 combines with J gene TRBJ2-1; 12 bases match TRBD2. Looked up from germline, CDR1 is SGDLS and CDR2 is YYNGEE. V trimming: 4 bases; J trimming: 6 bases; junction bases outside the gene matches: 17. The CDR3 runs to 19 residues. CDR3 amino acids: CASSPARGASGRASNEQFF. The CDR3, as DNA: TGTGCCAGCAGCCCCGCCCGGGGGGCTAGCGGGAGGGCCAGCAATGAGCAGTTCTTC.

This chain joins TRBV12-3 or TRBV12-4 and TRBJ2-1; 8 bases fit TRBD1. V lost 5 bases, J lost 0 bases, and 9 bases stayed unmatched. This CDR3 is 17 amino acids long. Written as DNA, the CDR3 is TGTGCCAGCAGTCGCACCCGGGACAGGAGCTCCTACAATGAGCAGTTCTTC. It specifies CASSRTRDRSSYNEQFF.

This chain links TRBV7-6 with TRBJ1-1, with D tentatively TRBD1 (5 bases). V was trimmed by 6 bases and J by 7 bases, leaving 27 bases between them. Germline CDR1 SGHVS, CDR2 FNYEAQ. The CDR3 covers 17 residues. The CDR3 bases are TGTGCCAGCAGTTCGAGGCCGGGCAGGGTGTTATACAATGAAGCTTTCTTT. Residues: CASSSRPGRVLYNEAFF. The complete variable domain, with remaining parts taken from reference TRBV7-6 and TRBJ1-1, reads GAGVSQSPRYKVTKRGQDVALRCDPISGHVSLYWYRQALGQGPEFLTYFNYEAQQDKSGLPNDRFSAERPEGSISTLTIQRTEQRDSAMYRCASSSRPGRVLYNEAFFGQGTRLTVV.

This clonotype was seen more than once but under ten times. The chain recombines TRBV5-4 with TRBJ2-1, with 7 bases lining up with TRBD2. The CDR3 has 16 amino acids. Losses at the gene ends were 1 base for V and 6 bases for J; bases not matched to a gene: 10. Germline V gene sequence: CDR1 SGHNT, CDR2 YYREEE (reference sequence). The DNA for the CDR3 is TGTGCCAGCAGCTTGAGTCCTAGCGGCTGGGGCAATGAGCAGTTCTTC. It translates to CASSLSPSGWGNEQFF.

The V call is TRBV5-1, the J call TRBJ2-5; no clear D. CDR1 and CDR2 (germline): SGHRS, YFSETQ. Deletions cut 0 bases from V and 5 bases from J, with 5 bases between. The CDR3 loop spans 12 amino acids. The CDR3 sequence is CASSLAGETQYF. The DNA for the CDR3 is TGCGCCAGCAGCTTGGCCGGGGAGACCCAGTACTTC.

This clonotype is labeled as medium-sized. The J gene is TRBJ2-1, the V gene TRBV19; no clear D gene. Germline CDR1 is LNHDA and CDR2 is SQIVND (reference sequence). This CDR3 comprises 13 residues. V gave up 3 bases and J gave up 6 bases, with 9 bases separating them. CDR3 sequence (DNA): TGTGCCAGTAGTATTGGCTGGAGCAATGAGCAGTTCTTC. Translated, it gives CASSIGWSNEQFF.

This clonotype is classed as medium-sized. The CDR3 protein is CASSIPGYTDTQYF. Here the CDR3 DNA reads TGTGCCAGTAGTATCCCCGGCTACACAGATACGCAGTATTTT. The J gene is TRBJ2-3, the V gene TRBV19; D is unclear. Germline V gene sequence: CDR1 LNHDA, CDR2 SQIVND (reference sequence). Trimming removed 3 bases from V and 2 bases from J, with 9 bases in between. There are 14 residues in the CDR3.

By share of the sample, this clonotype is large (0.1 to 1%). This chain joins TRBV29-1 and TRBJ2-2; D is ambiguous. This CDR3 has 13 residues. Germline CDR1 reads SQVTM; CDR2 reads ANQGSEA. V shed 4 bases and J shed 2 bases, with 8 bases lying between them. The CDR3 DNA sequence: TGCAGCGTTGGCGGCTTTAACACCGGGGAGCTGTTTTTT. This codes for CSVGGFNTGELFF.

The chain uses TRBV12-3 or TRBV12-4 and TRBJ2-5, with TRBD2 matching 8 bases. With V trimmed by 1 base and J by 4 bases, 8 bases remained unmatched. The CDR3 contains 16 residues. CDR3 in DNA: TGTGCCAGCAGTTTAGGTTGGAGCGGGAGTCGAGAGACCCAGTACTTC. Translated: CASSLGWSGSRETQYF.

This rearrangement joins TRBV21-1 to TRBJ1-2; TRBD1 is taken as the D call from the table, unchecked against the DNA. TRBV21-1 is deemed a pseudogene. There are 16 residues in the CDR3. CDR3 in amino acids: CASNSLCEGESYGYTF. CDR3 in DNA: TGTGCCAGCAACTCATTATGCGAGGGGGAAAGCTATGGCTACACCTTC.

This chain uses TRBV19 with TRBJ1-2; 9 bases fit TRBD1. Germline values: CDR1 LNHDA, CDR2 SQIVND (reference sequence). V was pared by 11 bases and J by 6 bases, with 4 bases of the junction left unmatched. The CDR3 totals 11 residues. For the CDR3, the DNA is TGTGCCGGATGGACAGGGGATGGCTACACCTTC. This encodes CAGWTGDGYTF.

In its sample, this clonotype is medium-sized. The gene calls are TRBV7-2 and TRBJ1-1, with D uncertain. Germline V gene data show CDR1 as SGHTA and CDR2 as FQGNSA. V shed 3 bases and J shed 0 bases, with 5 bases lying between them. The CDR3 length is 13 residues. The CDR3 spells CASSFWLNTEAFF. CDR3 coding DNA: TGTGCCAGCAGCTTTTGGTTGAACACTGAAGCTTTCTTT. Together with reference TRBV7-2 and TRBJ1-1, the CDR3 gives the full variable domain: GAGVSQSPSNKVTEKGKDVELRCDPISGHTALYWYRQSLGQGLEFLIYFQGNSAPDKSGLPSDRFSAERTGGSVSTLTIQRTQQEDSAVYLCASSFWLNTEAFFGQGTRLTVV.